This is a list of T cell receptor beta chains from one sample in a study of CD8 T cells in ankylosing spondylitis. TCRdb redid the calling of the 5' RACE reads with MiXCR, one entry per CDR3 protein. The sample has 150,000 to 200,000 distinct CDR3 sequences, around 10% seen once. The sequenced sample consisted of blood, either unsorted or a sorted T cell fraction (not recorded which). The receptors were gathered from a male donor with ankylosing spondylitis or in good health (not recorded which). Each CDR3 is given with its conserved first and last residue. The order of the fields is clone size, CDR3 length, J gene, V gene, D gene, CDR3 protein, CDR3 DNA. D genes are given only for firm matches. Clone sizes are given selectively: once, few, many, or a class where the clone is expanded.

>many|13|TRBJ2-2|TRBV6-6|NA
CASRPGDTGELFF
TGTGCCAGCAGGCCTGGCGACACCGGGGAGCTGTTTTTT
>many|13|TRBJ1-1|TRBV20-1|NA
CNTLKTSNTEAFF
TGCAACACCTTAAAGACTTCGAACACTGAAGCTTTCTTT
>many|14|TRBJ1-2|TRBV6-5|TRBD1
CASSSRTGNYGYTF
TGTGCCAGCAGTTCCCGGACAGGGAACTATGGCTACACCTTC
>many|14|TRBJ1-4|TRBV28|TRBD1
CASRTGGGGEKLFF
TGTGCCAGCAGGACAGGGGGAGGCGGTGAAAAACTGTTTTTT
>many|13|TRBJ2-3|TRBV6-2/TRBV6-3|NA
CASSLTFTDTQYF
TGTGCCAGCAGCCTTACCTTCACAGATACGCAGTATTTT
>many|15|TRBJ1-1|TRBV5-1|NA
CASSLDIGGDTEAFF
TGCGCCAGCAGCTTGGACATCGGGGGGGACACTGAAGCTTTCTTT
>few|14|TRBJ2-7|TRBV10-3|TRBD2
CAISPGLGDYEQYF
TGTGCCATCAGCCCGGGACTAGGAGACTACGAGCAGTACTTC
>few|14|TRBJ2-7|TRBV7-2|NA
CASSPMRASYEQYF
TGTGCCAGCAGCCCGATGAGGGCGAGCTACGAGCAGTACTTC
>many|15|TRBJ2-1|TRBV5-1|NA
CASSLADPSRDEQFF
TGCGCCAGCAGCTTGGCGGACCCCTCAAGGGATGAGCAGTTCTTC
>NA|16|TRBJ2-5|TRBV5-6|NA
CASSLLPTEGQETQYF
TGTGCCAGCAGCTTACTACCGACAGAGGGGCAAGAGACCCAGTACTTC
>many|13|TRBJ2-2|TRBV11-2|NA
CASGDLNTGELFF
TGTGCGTCAGGGGACCTGAACACCGGGGAGCTGTTTTTT
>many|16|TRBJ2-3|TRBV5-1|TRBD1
CASSLEGTGSTDTQYF
TGCGCCAGCAGCTTGGAGGGGACAGGCAGCACAGATACGCAGTATTTT
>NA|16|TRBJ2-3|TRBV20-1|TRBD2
CSAHAGLAEATDTQYF
TGCAGTGCCCACGCGGGACTAGCTGAAGCCACAGATACGCAGTATTTT
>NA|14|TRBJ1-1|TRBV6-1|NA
CASSTAGYVTEAFF
TGTGCCAGCAGTACGGCCGGTTATGTCACTGAAGCTTTCTTT
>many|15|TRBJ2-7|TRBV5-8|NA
CASSLQPSLVYEQYF
TGTGCCAGCAGCCTGCAACCCAGTTTGGTCTACGAGCAGTACTTC
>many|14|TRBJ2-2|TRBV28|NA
CASTSLPPTGELFF
TGTGCCAGCACCTCGCTCCCCCCCACCGGGGAGCTGTTTTTT
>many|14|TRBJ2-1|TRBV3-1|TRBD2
CASSLTGTNNEQFF
TGTGCCAGCAGCCTCACCGGGACTAACAATGAGCAGTTCTTC
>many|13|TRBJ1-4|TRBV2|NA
CASSLTGTEKLFF
TGTGCCAGCAGTTTAACAGGGACTGAAAAACTGTTTTTT
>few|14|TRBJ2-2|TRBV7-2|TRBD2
CASSLAGVTGELFF
TGTGCCAGCTCCCTAGCGGGAGTCACGGGGGAGCTGTTTTTT
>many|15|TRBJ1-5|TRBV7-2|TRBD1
CASSVTGRGNQPQHF
TGTGCCAGCAGCGTGACAGGGAGAGGCAATCAGCCCCAGCATTTT
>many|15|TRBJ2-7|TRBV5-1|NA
CASSSRSSNHYEQYF
TGCGCCAGCAGCTCCCGATCCAGCAACCACTACGAGCAGTACTTC
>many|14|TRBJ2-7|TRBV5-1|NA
CASSLEADSYEQYF
TGCGCCAGCAGCTTGGAGGCGGACTCCTACGAGCAGTACTTC
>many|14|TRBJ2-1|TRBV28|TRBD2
CASSSAGGRNEQFF
TGTGCCAGCAGTTCGGCGGGGGGACGCAATGAGCAGTTCTTC
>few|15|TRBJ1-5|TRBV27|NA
CASSPGPKRDQPQHF
TGTGCCAGCAGTCCCGGACCGAAGAGAGATCAGCCCCAGCATTTT
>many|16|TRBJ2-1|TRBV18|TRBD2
CASSPLLSGEYNEQFF
TGTGCCAGCTCACCCCTCCTAAGCGGGGAGTACAATGAGCAGTTCTTC
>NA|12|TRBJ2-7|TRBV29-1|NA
CSVSAGAYEQYF
TGCAGCGTTAGTGCGGGCGCCTACGAGCAGTACTTC
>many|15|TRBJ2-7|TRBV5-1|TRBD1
CASSNGQGSSYEQYF
TGCGCCAGCAGCAATGGACAGGGGAGCTCCTACGAGCAGTACTTC
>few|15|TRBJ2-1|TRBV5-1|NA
CASSLEPRGGNEQFF
TGCGCCAGCAGCTTGGAGCCCCGAGGGGGGAATGAGCAGTTCTTC
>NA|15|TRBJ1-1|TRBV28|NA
CASSFTGSPVTEAFF
TGTGCCAGCAGTTTCACAGGGAGCCCGGTCACTGAAGCTTTCTTT
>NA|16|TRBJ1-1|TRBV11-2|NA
CASSLVMGHRETEAFF
TGTGCCAGCAGCTTAGTTATGGGACACCGGGAGACTGAAGCTTTCTTT
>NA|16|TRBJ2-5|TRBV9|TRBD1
CASSLFAGTAQETQYF
TGTGCCAGCAGCCTCTTCGCCGGGACAGCCCAAGAGACCCAGTACTTC
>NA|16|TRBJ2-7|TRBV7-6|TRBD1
CASSLDPGTGRIEQYF
TGTGCCAGCAGCTTAGACCCAGGGACAGGGCGAATCGAGCAGTACTTC
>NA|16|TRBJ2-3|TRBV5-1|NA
CASSLIGQSGTDTQYF
TGCGCCAGCAGCTTGATCGGACAGTCCGGCACAGATACGCAGTATTTT
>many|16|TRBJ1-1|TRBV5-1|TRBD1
CASSVAGGGGFTEAFF
TGCGCCAGTAGTGTCGCCGGAGGGGGCGGTTTCACTGAAGCTTTCTTT
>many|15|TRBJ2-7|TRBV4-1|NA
CASRLDGTSPYEQYF
TGCGCCAGCAGGCTAGACGGGACTTCCCCCTACGAGCAGTACTTC
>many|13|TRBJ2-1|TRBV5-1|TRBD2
CASSLGLANEQFF
TGCGCCAGCAGCCTGGGACTAGCCAATGAGCAGTTCTTC
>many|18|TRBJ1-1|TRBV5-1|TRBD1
CASSFGTGLNQENTEAFF
TGCGCCAGCAGCTTCGGGACAGGGTTGAATCAGGAGAACACTGAAGCTTTCTTT
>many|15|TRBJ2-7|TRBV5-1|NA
CASSPDGRSDNEQYF
TGCGCCAGCAGTCCAGACGGGAGATCCGACAACGAGCAGTACTTC
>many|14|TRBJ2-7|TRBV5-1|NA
CASSLFGDLDEQYF
TGCGCCAGCAGCTTATTCGGTGATCTAGACGAGCAGTACTTC
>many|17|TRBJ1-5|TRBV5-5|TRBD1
CASSSSPEGQPDQPQHF
TGTGCCAGCAGCTCAAGTCCTGAGGGACAGCCCGATCAGCCCCAGCATTTT
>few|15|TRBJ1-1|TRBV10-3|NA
CAISDSGGGNTEAFF
TGTGCCATCAGTGACTCTGGTGGGGGGAACACTGAAGCTTTCTTT
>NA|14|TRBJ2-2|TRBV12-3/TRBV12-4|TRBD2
CASAPSGRAGELFF
TGTGCCAGCGCCCCCAGCGGGAGGGCCGGGGAGCTGTTTTTT
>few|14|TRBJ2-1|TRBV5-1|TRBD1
CASSLEGTGSNQLF
TGCGCCAGCAGCTTGGAAGGGACAGGCTCAAATCAGCTCTTC
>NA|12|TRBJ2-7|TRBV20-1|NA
CSARVRGDEQYF
TGCAGTGCTAGAGTCCGAGGGGACGAGCAGTACTTC
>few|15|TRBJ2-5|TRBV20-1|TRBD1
CSAPSGQGAQETQYF
TGCAGTGCTCCGAGCGGACAGGGAGCCCAAGAGACCCAGTACTTC
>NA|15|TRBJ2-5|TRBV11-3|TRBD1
CASSLSGGDLETQYF
TGTGCCAGCAGCTTATCAGGGGGCGATTTGGAGACCCAGTACTTC
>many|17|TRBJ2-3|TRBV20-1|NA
CSARDRGGGAGTDTQYF
TGCAGTGCTAGAGATAGAGGAGGGGGGGCCGGAACAGATACGCAGTATTTT
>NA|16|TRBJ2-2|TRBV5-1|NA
CASSSGLLSSPGELFF
TGCGCCAGCAGCTCGGGTTTGCTTTCTTCACCGGGGGAGCTGTTTTTT
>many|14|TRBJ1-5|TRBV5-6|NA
CASSFGPGDQPQHF
NA
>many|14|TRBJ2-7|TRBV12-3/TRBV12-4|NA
CASSLTAVFVEQYF
TGTGCCAGCAGTTTGACAGCAGTTTTTGTGGAGCAGTACTTC
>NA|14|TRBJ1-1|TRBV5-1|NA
CASRIQGTDTEAFF
TGCGCCAGCAGGATACAGGGTACGGACACTGAAGCTTTCTTT
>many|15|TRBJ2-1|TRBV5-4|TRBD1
CASSGTGTAYNEQFF
TGTGCCAGCAGCGGCACCGGGACAGCTTACAATGAGCAGTTCTTC
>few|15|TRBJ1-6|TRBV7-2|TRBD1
CASSLGTGVNSPLHF
TGTGCCAGCAGCTTAGGGACAGGGGTTAATTCACCCCTCCACTTT